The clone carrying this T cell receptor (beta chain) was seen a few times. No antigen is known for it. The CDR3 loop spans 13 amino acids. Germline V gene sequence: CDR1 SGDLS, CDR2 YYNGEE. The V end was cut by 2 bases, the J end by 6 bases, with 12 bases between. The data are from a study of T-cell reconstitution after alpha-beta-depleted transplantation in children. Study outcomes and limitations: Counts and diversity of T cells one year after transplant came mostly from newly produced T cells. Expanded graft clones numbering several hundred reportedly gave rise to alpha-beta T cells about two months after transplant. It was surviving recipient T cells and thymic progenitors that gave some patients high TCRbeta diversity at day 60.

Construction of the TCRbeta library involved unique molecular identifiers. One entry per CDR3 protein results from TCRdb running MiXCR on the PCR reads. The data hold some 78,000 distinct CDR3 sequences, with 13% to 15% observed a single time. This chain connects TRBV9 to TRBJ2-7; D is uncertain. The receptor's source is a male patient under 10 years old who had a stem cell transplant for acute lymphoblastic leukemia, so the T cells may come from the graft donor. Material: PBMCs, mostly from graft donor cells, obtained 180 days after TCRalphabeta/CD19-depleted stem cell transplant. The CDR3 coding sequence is TGTGCCAGCAGCGTCGTACCCATTGCCGAGCAGTACTTC. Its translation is CASSVVPIAEQYF.